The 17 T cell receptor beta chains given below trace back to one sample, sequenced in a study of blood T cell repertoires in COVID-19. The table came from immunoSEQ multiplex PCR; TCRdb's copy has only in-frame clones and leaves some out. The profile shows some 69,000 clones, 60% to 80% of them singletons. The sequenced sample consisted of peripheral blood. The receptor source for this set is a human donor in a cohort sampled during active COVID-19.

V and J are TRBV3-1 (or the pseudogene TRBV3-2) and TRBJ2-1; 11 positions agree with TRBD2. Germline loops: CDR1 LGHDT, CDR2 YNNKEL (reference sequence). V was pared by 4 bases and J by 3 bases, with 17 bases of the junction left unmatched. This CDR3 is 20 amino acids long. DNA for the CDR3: TGTGCCAGCAGCCGTTTTTTAGCGGGAGGGCCCCAGTACGACTACAATGAGCAGTTCTTC. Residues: CASSRFLAGGPQYDYNEQFF.

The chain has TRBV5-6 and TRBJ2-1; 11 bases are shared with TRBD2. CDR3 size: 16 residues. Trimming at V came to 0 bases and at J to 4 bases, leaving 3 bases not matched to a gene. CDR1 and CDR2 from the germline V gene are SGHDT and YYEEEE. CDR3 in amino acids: CASSLAASGGYNEQFF. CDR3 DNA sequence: TGTGCCAGCAGCTTGGCCGCTAGCGGGGGGTACAATGAGCAGTTCTTC. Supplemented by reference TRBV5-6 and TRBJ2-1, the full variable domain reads DAGVTQSPTHLIKTRGQQVTLRCSPKSGHDTVSWYQQALGQGPQFIFQYYEEEERQRGNFPDRFSGHQFPNYSSELNVNALLLGDSALYLCASSLAASGGYNEQFFGPGTRLTVL.

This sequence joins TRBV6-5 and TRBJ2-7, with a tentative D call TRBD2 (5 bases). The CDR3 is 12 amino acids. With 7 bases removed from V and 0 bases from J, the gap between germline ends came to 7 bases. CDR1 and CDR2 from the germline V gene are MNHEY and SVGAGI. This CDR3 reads CASIRGSYEQYF. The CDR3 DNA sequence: TGTGCCAGCATACGGGGCTCCTACGAGCAGTACTTC.

The CDR3 DNA is TGTGCCATCAGCGGGGGAACAAGCACAGATACGCAGTATTTT. Protein product: CAISGGTSTDTQYF. The chain combines TRBV10-3 with TRBJ2-3; a weak D match, TRBD2 (6 bases). The CDR3 sequence is 14 residues long. CDR1 and CDR2 (germline): ENHRY, SYGVKD. V dropped 6 bases and J dropped 0 bases, with 10 bases sitting between them.

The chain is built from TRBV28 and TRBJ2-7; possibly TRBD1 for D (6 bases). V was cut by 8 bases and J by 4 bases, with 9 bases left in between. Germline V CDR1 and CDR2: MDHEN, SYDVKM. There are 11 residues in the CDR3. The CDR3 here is CASRDIYEQYF. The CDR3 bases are TGTGCCAGCCGGGACATTTACGAGCAGTACTTC.

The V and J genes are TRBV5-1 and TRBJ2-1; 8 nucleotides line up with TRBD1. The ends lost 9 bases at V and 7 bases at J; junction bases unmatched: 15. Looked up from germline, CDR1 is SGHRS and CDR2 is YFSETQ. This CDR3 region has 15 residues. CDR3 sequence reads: CAKTSQGATWNEQFF. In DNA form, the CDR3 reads TGCGCCAAGACCTCGCAGGGGGCTACTTGGAATGAGCAGTTCTTC. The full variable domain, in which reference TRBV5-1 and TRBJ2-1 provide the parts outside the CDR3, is KAGVTQTPRYLIKTRGQQVTLSCSPISGHRSVSWYQQTPGQGLQFLFEYFSETQRNKGNFPGRFSGRQFSNSRSEMNVSTLELGDSALYLCAKTSQGATWNEQFFGPGTRLTVL.

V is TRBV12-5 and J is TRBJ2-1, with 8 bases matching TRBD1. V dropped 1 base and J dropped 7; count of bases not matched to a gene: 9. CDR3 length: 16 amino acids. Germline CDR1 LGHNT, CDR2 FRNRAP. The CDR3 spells CASGLARTGLLNEQFF. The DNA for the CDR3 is TGTGCTAGTGGTTTGGCTCGGACAGGGTTGTTGAATGAGCAGTTCTTC.

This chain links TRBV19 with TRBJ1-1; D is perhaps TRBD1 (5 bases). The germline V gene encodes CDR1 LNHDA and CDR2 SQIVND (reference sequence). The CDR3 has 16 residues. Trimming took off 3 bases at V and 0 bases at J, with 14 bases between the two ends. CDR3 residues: CASSMPTVNMNTEAFF. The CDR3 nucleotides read TGTGCCAGTAGTATGCCGACAGTTAATATGAACACTGAAGCTTTCTTT. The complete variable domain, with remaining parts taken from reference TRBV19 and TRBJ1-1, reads DGGITQSPKYLFRKEGQNVTLSCEQNLNHDAMYWYRQDPGQGLRLIYYSQIVNDFQKGDIAEGYSVSREKKESFPLTVTSAQKNPTAFYLCASSMPTVNMNTEAFFGQGTRLTVV.

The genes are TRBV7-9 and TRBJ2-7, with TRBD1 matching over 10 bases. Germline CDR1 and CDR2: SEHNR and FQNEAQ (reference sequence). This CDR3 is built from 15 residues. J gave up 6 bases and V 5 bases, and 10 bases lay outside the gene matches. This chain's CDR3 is CASSMADRGHGEQYF. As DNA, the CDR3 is TGTGCCAGCAGCATGGCAGACAGGGGGCACGGCGAGCAGTACTTC.

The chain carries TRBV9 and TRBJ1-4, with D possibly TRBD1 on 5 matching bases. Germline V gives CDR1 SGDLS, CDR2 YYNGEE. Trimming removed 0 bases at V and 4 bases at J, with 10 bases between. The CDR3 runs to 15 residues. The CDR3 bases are TGTGCCAGCAGCGTAGAGGGGTCTCGTAATGAAAAACTGTTTTTT. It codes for CASSVEGSRNEKLFF.

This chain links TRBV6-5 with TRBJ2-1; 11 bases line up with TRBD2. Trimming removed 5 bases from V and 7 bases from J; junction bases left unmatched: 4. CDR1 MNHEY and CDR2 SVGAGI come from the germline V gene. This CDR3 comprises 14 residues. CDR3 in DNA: TGTGCCAGCAGTCTAGCGGGAGGAGGTAATGAGCAGTTCTTC. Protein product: CASSLAGGGNEQFF.

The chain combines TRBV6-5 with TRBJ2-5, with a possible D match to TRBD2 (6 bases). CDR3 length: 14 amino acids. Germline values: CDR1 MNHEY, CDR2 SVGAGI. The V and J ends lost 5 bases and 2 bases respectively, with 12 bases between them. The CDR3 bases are TGTGCCAGCAGTAGCCAGGAGGGGCAAGAGACCCAGTACTTC. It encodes CASSSQEGQETQYF.

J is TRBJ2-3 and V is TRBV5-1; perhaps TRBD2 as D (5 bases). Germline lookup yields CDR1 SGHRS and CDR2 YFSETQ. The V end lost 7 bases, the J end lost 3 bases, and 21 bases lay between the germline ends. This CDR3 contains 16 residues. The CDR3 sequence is CASAPGSLSYTDTQYF. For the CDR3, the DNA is TGCGCCAGCGCACCGGGATCTTTGTCCTATACAGATACGCAGTATTTT.

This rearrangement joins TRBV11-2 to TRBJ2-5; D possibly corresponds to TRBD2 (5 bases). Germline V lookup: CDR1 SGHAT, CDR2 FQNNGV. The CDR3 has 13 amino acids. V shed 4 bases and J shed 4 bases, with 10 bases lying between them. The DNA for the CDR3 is TGTGCCAGCAGCTCAGAGCGGAGAGAGACCCAGTACTTC. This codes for CASSSERRETQYF.

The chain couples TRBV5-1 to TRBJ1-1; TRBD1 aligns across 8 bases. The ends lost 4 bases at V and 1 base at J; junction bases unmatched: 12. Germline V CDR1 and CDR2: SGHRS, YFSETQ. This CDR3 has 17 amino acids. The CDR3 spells CASSAGQGKRGNTEAFF. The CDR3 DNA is TGCGCCAGCAGCGCCGGACAGGGAAAACGGGGGAACACTGAAGCTTTCTTT.

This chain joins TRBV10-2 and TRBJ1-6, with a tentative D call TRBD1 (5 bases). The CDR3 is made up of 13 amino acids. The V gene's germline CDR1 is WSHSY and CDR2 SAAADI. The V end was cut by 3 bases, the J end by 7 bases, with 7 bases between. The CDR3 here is CASSDQGNSPLHF. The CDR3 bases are TGCGCCAGCAGTGACCAGGGAAATTCACCCCTCCACTTT.

The chain's CDR3 is CASKGISLLGQKKETQYF. The DNA of the CDR3 is TGTGCCAGCAAGGGGATATCCCTTTTGGGACAGAAGAAAGAGACCCAGTACTTC. The chain is built from TRBV3-1 (or the pseudogene TRBV3-2) and TRBJ2-5; 7 nucleotides match TRBD1. With 7 bases clipped from V and 3 bases from J, the junction kept 20 bases outside the gene matches. This CDR3 has 18 residues. Per germline, CDR1 LGHDT and CDR2 YNNKEL (reference sequence).